This TCR beta chain derives from a study of T-cell reconstitution after alpha-beta-depleted transplantation in children. CDR1 and CDR2 (germline): DFQATT, SNEGSKA (reference sequence). The V and J ends lost 1 base and 3 bases, in that order; junction bases with no gene match: 9. This CDR3 spans 16 amino acids. Construction of the TCRbeta library involved unique molecular identifiers. In TCRdb, the PCR reads were re-called with MiXCR into one record per CDR3 protein. Of about 640,000 distinct CDR3 sequences in the sample, 16% were seen once. This clonotype was recorded many times. The sequencing used PBMCs from the stem cell graft donor, collected from the stem cell graft. The chain carries TRBV20-1 and TRBJ1-5; 7 bases agree with TRBD1. The clonotype originates from a human donor who donated a stem cell graft to a child with acute myeloid leukemia. CDR3 in amino acids: CSARAAGGDHNQPQHF. CDR3 bases: TGCAGTGCTAGAGCGGCAGGGGGGGATCACAATCAGCCCCAGCATTTT.